The source of this T cell receptor (beta chain) is a study of blood T cell repertoires in COVID-19. Produced via immunoSEQ multiplex PCR; TCRdb's table is partial and in-frame only. This table holds some 160,000 clones, more than 85% found once. Germline values: CDR1 MNHEY, CDR2 SVGEGT. The CDR3 runs to 17 residues. J lost 3 bases, V lost 5 bases, and 11 bases had no gene match. This chain links TRBV6-2 or TRBV6-3 with TRBJ2-1, with TRBD1 matching over 9 bases. Sequencing input: peripheral blood. This sequence was found in a woman older than 75 with COVID-19, enrolled during active disease. In nucleotides, the CDR3 is TGTGCCAGCAGTGCTCGGACAGGGGCATTTGTCTACAATGAGCAGTTCTTC. Translating it yields CASSARTGAFVYNEQFF.